These 21 T cell receptor beta chains came from one sample sequenced in a study of cytomegalovirus exposure and HLA in healthy donors. PCR involved 60 Vbeta and 13 Jbeta primers. Libraries were prepared by immunoSEQ multiplex PCR; TCRdb keeps only in-frame clonotypes and omits some of them. The table records tens of thousands of clones, 64% of them present only once. What was sequenced was PBMCs. The receptors shown here come from a human donor in good health.

This sequence joins TRBV5-1 and TRBJ2-3; D is perhaps TRBD2 (7 bases). Trimming stripped 0 bases from V and 1 base from J, with 18 bases between. Germline lookup yields CDR1 SGHRS and CDR2 YFSETQ. This CDR3 region has 18 residues. The CDR3 DNA follows: TGCGCCAGCAGCTTGGGGAGGGGGGGAGCTCTTGGCACAGATACGCAGTATTTT. The encoded protein is CASSLGRGGALGTDTQYF. Supplemented by reference TRBV5-1 and TRBJ2-3, the full variable domain reads KAGVTQTPRYLIKTRGQQVTLSCSPISGHRSVSWYQQTPGQGLQFLFEYFSETQRNKGNFPGRFSGRQFSNSRSEMNVSTLELGDSALYLCASSLGRGGALGTDTQYFGPGTRLTVL.

This clone was seen only a few times. The identical CDR3 is also encoded by other nucleotide sequences in the sample. This chain uses TRBV6-1 with TRBJ2-3; 11 positions agree with TRBD2. V was pared by 2 bases and J by 4 bases, with 2 bases of the junction left unmatched. There are 15 residues in the CDR3. Germline V CDR1 and CDR2: MNHNS, SASEGT. CDR3 in DNA: TGTGCCAGCAGTGAATTAGCGGGGGGGCCAGATACGCAGTATTTT. Protein product: CASSELAGGPDTQYF.

The chain couples TRBV5-4 to TRBJ2-1; 9 bases line up with TRBD2. The V gene's germline CDR1 is SGHNT and CDR2 YYREEE (reference sequence). The CDR3 covers 15 residues. The junction had 7 bases not matched to a gene; V was cut back by 4 bases and J by 5 bases. The CDR3 nucleotides are TGTGCCAGCAGCCAAGTGGCGGGGGGGAACAATGAGCAGTTCTTC. Amino acid sequence: CASSQVAGGNNEQFF.

The chain carries TRBV30 and TRBJ1-4, with D maybe TRBD1 (6 bases). Germline V CDR1 and CDR2: GTSNPN, SVGIG (reference sequence). Trimming took off 1 base at V and 11 bases at J, with 14 bases between the two ends. This CDR3 comprises 13 residues. The CDR3 region has the DNA TGTGCCTGGAGTGGTCAGGGGCTTTTGAAACTGTTTTTT. Its translation: CAWSGQGLLKLFF.

V gene TRBV19 combines with J gene TRBJ1-2; 7 positions agree with TRBD1. Germline V gene data show CDR1 as LNHDA and CDR2 as SQIVND (reference sequence). Germline trimming cut 4 bases from V and 8 bases from J; bases unmatched to any gene: 1. This CDR3 has 11 amino acids. CDR3 sequence (DNA): TGTGCCAGTAGTACCAGGGGGGGCTACACCTTC. It specifies CASSTRGGYTF.

The chain uses TRBV7-3 and TRBJ2-2, with 7 nucleotides matching TRBD2. V lost 0 bases and J lost 0; bases outside the gene matches: 1. Germline loops: CDR1 SGHTA, CDR2 FQGTGA. This CDR3 comprises 16 residues. CDR3 in DNA: TGTGCCAGCAGCTTAACGGGGGGGGCGAACACCGGGGAGCTGTTTTTT. Protein sequence: CASSLTGGANTGELFF.

This clone has just a few counts. The V call is TRBV4-1, the J call TRBJ2-7, with D maybe TRBD1 (6 bases). Trimming left V 0 bases short and J 6 bases short, with 15 bases between. The V gene's germline CDR1 is MGHRA and CDR2 YSYEKL. The CDR3 is made up of 15 amino acids. This chain's CDR3 is CASSQEQGEVREQYF. The CDR3 region has the DNA TGCGCCAGCAGCCAAGAACAGGGTGAGGTTCGCGAGCAGTACTTC.

This clone was seen a handful of times. The chain has TRBV19 and TRBJ1-2; D is unresolved. V dropped 3 bases and J dropped 2 bases, with 13 bases sitting between them. The CDR3 contains 15 residues. Germline loops: CDR1 LNHDA, CDR2 SQIVND (reference sequence). The CDR3 nucleotides read TGTGCCAGTAGTATCGGTATTCAGGCGAACTATGGCTACACCTTC. Protein product: CASSIGIQANYGYTF.

This clone came up once. V and J are TRBV5-6 and TRBJ2-1; D remains unclear. The CDR3 spans 11 residues. The germline V gene has CDR1 SGHDT and CDR2 YYEEEE. The V gene lost 4 bases and the J gene lost 4 bases, with 3 bases spanning the gap. The DNA for the CDR3 is TGTGCCAGCAGCACATACAATGAGCAGTTCTTC. Protein: CASSTYNEQFF.

The table lists this clone with a few counts. V and J are TRBV11-3 and TRBJ2-5; 9 nucleotides agree with TRBD1. The V gene end was trimmed by 1 base and the J gene end by 1 base; junction bases not matched to a gene: 1. CDR1 and CDR2 (germline): SGHNT, YENEEA. This CDR3 contains 15 residues. CDR3 amino acids: CASSLGDRVQETQYF. CDR3 DNA sequence: TGTGCCAGCAGCTTAGGGGACAGGGTCCAAGAGACCCAGTACTTC.

This clone was seen only a few times. V is TRBV7-2 and J is TRBJ1-2; D is unresolved. CDR3 length: 13 amino acids. V was shortened by 1 base and J by 8 bases, with 11 bases between the two germline ends. Germline V CDR1 and CDR2: SGHTA, FQGNSA. CDR3 amino acids: CASSLGGRDGYTF. For the CDR3, the DNA is TGTGCCAGCAGCTTAGGCGGGAGAGACGGCTACACCTTC.

The CDR3 nucleotides read TGTGCCACCAGCAGGAGTAGGACTAGCGGGGATTATAGCTCCTACGAGCAGTACTTC. Amino acids: CATSRSRTSGDYSSYEQYF. The chain has TRBV15 and TRBJ2-7; 12 nucleotides agree with TRBD2. The CDR3 is made up of 19 amino acids. Trimming took 3 bases from V and 0 from J; bases not matched to a gene: 12. Germline V CDR1 and CDR2: LNHNV, YYDKDF (reference sequence).

The chain joins TRBV11-3 to TRBJ2-3; 11 bases are a match to TRBD2. The J segment lost 6 bases and the V segment lost 6 bases, leaving 8 bases of the junction unmatched. The CDR3 loop spans 15 amino acids. Looked up from germline, CDR1 is SGHNT and CDR2 is YENEEA. The DNA of the CDR3 is TGTGCCAGCAGTTTCGTAGCGGGGGGGCTCGATACGCAGTATTTT. Translation gives CASSFVAGGLDTQYF.

This clone was detected only a few times. This chain uses TRBV2 with TRBJ1-1; possibly TRBD1 for D (6 bases). Between the trimmed V and J ends, which lost 5 bases and 6 bases, there was a span of 10 bases. The CDR3 totals 12 residues. Germline V gene data show CDR1 as SNHLY and CDR2 as FYNNEI. As DNA, the CDR3 is TGTGCCAGCAGTTCCCAGGGGTCTGAAGCTTTCTTT. As protein: CASSSQGSEAFF.

The chain is built from TRBV30 and TRBJ2-3; TRBD2 matches at 8 bases. CDR3 size: 16 residues. Trimming at V came to 4 bases and at J to 1 base, leaving 10 bases not matched to a gene. CDR1 and CDR2 (germline): GTSNPN, SVGIG (reference sequence). The CDR3 nucleotides read TGTGCCTGGACCATCCCAACCGGGGGGGGCACAGATACGCAGTATTTT. Translation: CAWTIPTGGGTDTQYF.

The gene calls are TRBV29-1 and TRBJ2-1, with TRBD2 as a possible D gene (7 bases). Germline CDR1 SQVTM, CDR2 ANQGSEA. Trimming removed 0 bases at V and 0 bases at J, with 15 bases between. The CDR3 loop spans 17 amino acids. The CDR3 coding sequence is TGCAGCGTTGAAGATTTAGGGGGGGCTAGCTCCTACAATGAGCAGTTCTTC. This sequence encodes CSVEDLGGASSYNEQFF.

This clone was recorded a few times. The CDR3 spells CSVVRGVGYEQYF. The CDR3 DNA follows: TGCAGCGTTGTGCGGGGGGTGGGCTACGAGCAGTACTTC. The chain combines TRBV29-1 with TRBJ2-7; 8 nucleotides align to TRBD2. The CDR3 totals 13 residues. The V gene end was trimmed by 4 bases and the J gene end by 3 bases; junction bases not matched to a gene: 5. Germline V gene data show CDR1 as SQVTM and CDR2 as ANQGSEA.

V usage is TRBV6-1 and J usage is TRBJ1-5, with 9 nucleotides matching TRBD1. Per the germline V gene, CDR1 is MNHNS and CDR2 is SASEGT. V lost 4 bases and J lost 1; bases outside the gene matches: 2. There are 15 residues in the CDR3. The CDR3 DNA reads as TGTGCCAGCAGTGTCACAGGGGGCAGCAATCAGCCCCAGCATTTT. It translates to CASSVTGGSNQPQHF.

The J gene is TRBJ2-5, the V gene TRBV19; D is possibly TRBD2 (6 bases). The DNA end favors TRBJ2-7, so the J call may be wrong. Germline V gene data show CDR1 as LNHDA and CDR2 as SQIVND (reference sequence). CDR3 length: 11 residues. The CDR3 nucleotides read TGTGCCAGTGGGGGACTCCACGAGCAGTACTTC. Translation: CASGGLHEQYF.

V usage is TRBV4-1 and J usage is TRBJ2-1; 7 nucleotides match TRBD1. Trimming removed 4 bases from V and 5 bases from J; junction bases left unmatched: 8. Per germline, CDR1 MGHRA and CDR2 YSYEKL. The CDR3 has 15 residues. CDR3 DNA: TGCGCCAGCAGCCCAAGACAGGGCCGCCACAATGAGCAGTTCTTC. Translated, it gives CASSPRQGRHNEQFF.

This sequence joins TRBV6-6 and TRBJ2-5; maybe TRBD1 (5 bases). The ends were cut back, 2 bases at V and 11 bases at J, with 12 bases in the middle. The length of the CDR3 is 12 residues. The germline V gene encodes CDR1 MNHNY and CDR2 SVGAGI (reference sequence). The DNA of the CDR3 is TGTGCCAGCAGTTACCAGGGTTCTCAGCAGTACTTC. Translation gives CASSYQGSQQYF.